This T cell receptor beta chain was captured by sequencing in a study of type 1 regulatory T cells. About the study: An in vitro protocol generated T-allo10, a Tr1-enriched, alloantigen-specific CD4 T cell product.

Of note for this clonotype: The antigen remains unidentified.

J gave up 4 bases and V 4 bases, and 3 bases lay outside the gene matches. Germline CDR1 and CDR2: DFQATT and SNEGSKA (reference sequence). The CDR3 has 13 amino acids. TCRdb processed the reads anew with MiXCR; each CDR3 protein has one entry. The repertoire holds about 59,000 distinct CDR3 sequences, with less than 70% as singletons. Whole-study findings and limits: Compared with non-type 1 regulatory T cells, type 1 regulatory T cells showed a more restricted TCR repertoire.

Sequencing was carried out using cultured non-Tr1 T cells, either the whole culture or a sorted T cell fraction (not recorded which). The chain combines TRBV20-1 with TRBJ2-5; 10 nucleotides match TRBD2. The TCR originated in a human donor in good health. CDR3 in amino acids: CSAKREGGETQYF. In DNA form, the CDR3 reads TGCAGTGCTAAGCGGGAGGGGGGAGAGACCCAGTACTTC.